The 10 T cell receptor beta chains below all came from one sample that was sequenced in a study of control samples from healthy donors and cancer patients. Clones were sequenced by immunoSEQ multiplex PCR, and TCRdb holds only the in-frame ones, with some missing. The sample lists about 50,000 clones, roughly nine tenths seen once, with just under 0.8% in the top ten. The specimen sequenced was PBMCs. The origin of the receptors is a man aged 30 to 39 with colorectal cancer.

The chain combines TRBV6-6 with TRBJ1-5; D is undetermined. Trimming cost V 2 bases and J 3 bases, with 14 bases left between them. This CDR3 has 16 residues. CDR1 is MNHNY and CDR2 is SVGAGI in the germline V gene (reference sequence). CDR3: CASSYPGHSPNQPQHF. CDR3 nucleotide sequence: TGTGCCAGCAGTTACCCGGGTCACAGCCCCAATCAGCCCCAGCATTTT.

The CDR3 sequence is CASSEKSGPGNTIYF. The CDR3 DNA sequence: TGTGCCAGCAGTGAAAAATCAGGGCCTGGAAACACCATATATTTT. This rearrangement joins TRBV2 to TRBJ1-3; D is possibly TRBD1 (5 bases). With 2 bases removed from V and 2 bases from J, the gap between germline ends came to 10 bases. This CDR3 is 15 amino acids long. Germline CDR1 is SNHLY and CDR2 is FYNNEI.

This chain joins TRBV10-3 and TRBJ2-2; tentative D call: TRBD2 (6 bases). The CDR3 is made up of 15 amino acids. Trimming removed 0 bases from V and 4 bases from J, with 9 bases in between. Germline lookup yields CDR1 ENHRY and CDR2 SYGVKD. The CDR3 sequence is CAISESGGTTGELFF. The DNA of the CDR3 is TGTGCCATCAGTGAGTCGGGGGGTACCACCGGGGAGCTGTTTTTT.

This sequence joins TRBV27 and TRBJ1-1; D gene unclear. V was pared by 9 bases and J by 0 bases, with 11 bases between. The V gene's germline CDR1 is MNHEY and CDR2 SMNVEV (reference sequence). The CDR3 has 13 amino acids. The CDR3 DNA is TGTGCCAGTGGATCCGCTATGAACACTGAAGCTTTCTTT. Translating gives CASGSAMNTEAFF.

The genes are TRBV29-1 and TRBJ1-1; 8 nucleotides agree with TRBD1. Germline V CDR1 and CDR2: SQVTM, ANQGSEA. The V and J ends lost 4 bases and 1 base, in that order; junction bases with no gene match: 2. CDR3 size: 13 residues. CDR3 coding DNA: TGCAGCGTTGGGGACAGGAGGAACACTGAAGCTTTCTTT. Its protein product is CSVGDRRNTEAFF.

This chain links TRBV5-8 with TRBJ2-7; D may be TRBD1 (5 bases). Germline CDR1 is SGHTS and CDR2 is YDEGEE. This CDR3 has 15 amino acids. V lost 0 bases and J 0 bases, leaving 10 bases between the germline ends. The CDR3 DNA follows: TGTGCCAGCAGCTTGGGGGGCCAGAGCTCCTACGAGCAGTACGTC. This encodes CASSLGGQSSYEQYV.

The chain combines TRBV19 with TRBJ2-1; 7 nucleotides match TRBD1. The CDR3 consists of 16 residues. Germline assignment: CDR1 LNHDA and CDR2 SQIVND (reference sequence). With 3 bases clipped from V and 0 bases from J, the junction kept 5 bases outside the gene matches. DNA for the CDR3: TGTGCCAGTAGTATCGAGGGACAGAGCTCCTACAATGAGCAGTTCTTC. This translates into CASSIEGQSSYNEQFF.

The gene calls are TRBV7-9 and TRBJ1-3; D not certain. This CDR3 region has 13 residues. V was clipped by 5 bases and J by 8 bases, with 13 bases between them. Germline V lookup: CDR1 SEHNR, CDR2 FQNEAQ (reference sequence). The CDR3 DNA reads TGTGCCAGCAGCACCATGGGTGTTGACACCATATATTTT. Amino acid sequence: CASSTMGVDTIYF. Looking up the rest from reference TRBV7-9 and TRBJ1-3 gives the full variable domain: DTGVSQNPRHKITKRGQNVTFRCDPISEHNRLYWYRQTLGQGPEFLTYFQNEAQLEKSRLLSDRFSAERPKGSFSTLEIQRTEQGDSAMYLCASSTMGVDTIYFGEGSWLTVV.

The chain carries TRBV4-3 and TRBJ1-1, with TRBD1 identical over 8 bases. Germline CDR1 reads LGHNA; CDR2 reads YSLEER. CDR3 length: 17 residues. The junction had 12 bases not matched to a gene; V was cut back by 1 base and J by 5 bases. The CDR3 DNA is TGCGCCAGCAGCCAAGCTTTACCTGGACAGGGATTTACTGAAGCTTTCTTT. It translates to CASSQALPGQGFTEAFF.

The chain recombines TRBV7-2 with TRBJ2-2, with a weak D call TRBD2 (6 bases). Germline V gives CDR1 SGHTA, CDR2 FQGNSA. V lost 1 base to trimming and J lost 4 bases, with 10 bases between them. The CDR3 loop spans 15 amino acids. DNA for the CDR3: TGTGCCAGCAGCTTAGACCTAGCGTCCACCGGGGAGCTGTTTTTT. Its translation is CASSLDLASTGELFF.